The T cell receptor beta chain under discussion was sequenced for a study of blood T cell repertoires in COVID-19. This CDR3 has 17 residues. The data were produced by immunoSEQ multiplex PCR, yet TCRdb's version contains in-frame clones alone and is incomplete. This table holds approximately 70,000 clones, more than 75% found once. Sequencing input: peripheral blood. The receptor comes from a man aged 45 to 65 with active COVID-19. The J gene is TRBJ1-1, the V gene TRBV21-1. TRBV21-1 is described as a pseudogene. CDR3 coding DNA: TGTGCCAGCAGCCTGGGGTTGAGGGGGAGGGACCACACTGAAGCTTTCTTT. Its translation is CASSLGLRGRDHTEAFF.